This T cell receptor (beta chain) was retrieved from a study of regulatory T cells in long-lasting Graves disease. Study observations and caveats: Between persistent patients, a few thousand public clonotypes were shared, exceeding the 900 to 1,000 shared between new patients.

As to time point: newly diagnosed GD, antithyroid drugs for less than 3 months. Generation of the TCR library employed RNA extracted from PBMCs. At least ten counts were recorded for this clonotype. Antigen specificity is unknown. CDR3 regions were amplified by Arm-PCR using iRepertoire HTBI primers to build TCR beta libraries. TCRdb re-analysed the multiplex PCR reads in MiXCR, keeping a single row per CDR3 protein. Of 580,000 or so distinct CDR3 sequences in the sample, 15% to 20% were seen once. J was trimmed by 3 bases and V by 5 bases; bases with no gene match: 5. The CDR3 has 15 residues. CDR1 and CDR2 (germline): GTSNPN, SVGIG (reference sequence). The sample was also linked to a second study, of T cells in Graves' hyperthyroidism and ophthalmopathy. This second study says: Researchers defined stable Graves' hyperthyroidism as no ophthalmopathy progression within 18 months. TCR CDR3 regions were first amplified by RT-PCR with HTBI primers. Separation of ophthalmopathy from stable hyperthyroidism was achieved by a 13 V-J model.

The source was peripheral blood mononuclear cells (PBMCs), collected at new diagnosis, from a patient treated with antithyroid drugs. J is TRBJ2-5 and V is TRBV30; 14 positions match TRBD2. This TCR derives from a man younger than 35 with Graves disease. CDR3 bases: TGTGCCTGGGGAGGGACTAGCGGGAGAGAAGAGACCCAGTACTTC. It encodes CAWGGTSGREETQYF. Full variable domain (remainder filled in from reference TRBV30 and TRBJ2-5): SQTIHQWPATLVQPVGSPLSLECTVEGTSNPNLYWYRQAAGRGLQLLFYSVGIGQISSEVPQNLSASRPQDRQFILSSKKLLLSDSGFYLCAWGGTSGREETQYFGPGTRLLVL.